This T cell receptor beta chain was found in a study of cytotoxic CD8 clonotypes in ibrutinib-treated CLL. Overall study: Following treatment for a median around twelve months, range 6 to 36, response samples were then taken. Study results and caveats: Clonality went up at the time of ibrutinib response, stayed stable in sustained remission, and later dropped back toward its baseline level at progression.

The protocol was immunoSEQ multiplex PCR, while the TCRdb copy is restricted to in-frame clones and leaves out a portion. The sample holds around 70,000 clones, 75% to 85% seen once. With respect to this clone: The antigen is undetermined.

Germline V lookup: CDR1 PRHDT, CDR2 FYEKMQ (reference sequence). The CDR3 runs 13 residues. Trimming took 5 bases from V and 6 from J, leaving 13 bases between them. Sequences were derived from PBMCs, sampled at disease progression, from a patient treated with ibrutinib. The chain carries TRBV13 and TRBJ1-2; TRBD1 is a possible D gene (6 bases). This TCR came from a human donor with chronic lymphocytic leukemia. CDR3 DNA sequence: TGTGCCAGCAGCCGGAGGGGGGGCGATGGCTACACCTTC. Translation gives CASSRRGGDGYTF.